The clone carrying this TCR beta chain has ten or more counts. The sample belongs to a study of T-cell reconstitution after alpha-beta-depleted transplantation in children. The library targeted TCRbeta and was prepared with unique molecular identifiers. TCRdb used MiXCR to reprocess the PCR reads, holding one entry per CDR3 protein. Seen here are fewer than 550,000 distinct CDR3 sequences, roughly a tenth observed once, and the top ten hold roughly 6%. There are 11 residues in the CDR3. The V gene's germline CDR1 is MGHDK and CDR2 SYGVNS. V was pared by 6 bases and J by 0 bases, with 3 bases between. Sequencing used PBMCs from the stem cell graft donor, obtained from the stem cell graft. This clonotype originated in a human donor who donated a stem cell graft to a child with acute myeloid leukemia. The V and J genes are TRBV25-1 and TRBJ2-7; D is undetermined. This CDR3 is CASRDSYEQYF. The CDR3, as DNA: TGTGCCAGCAGGGACTCCTACGAGCAGTACTTC.